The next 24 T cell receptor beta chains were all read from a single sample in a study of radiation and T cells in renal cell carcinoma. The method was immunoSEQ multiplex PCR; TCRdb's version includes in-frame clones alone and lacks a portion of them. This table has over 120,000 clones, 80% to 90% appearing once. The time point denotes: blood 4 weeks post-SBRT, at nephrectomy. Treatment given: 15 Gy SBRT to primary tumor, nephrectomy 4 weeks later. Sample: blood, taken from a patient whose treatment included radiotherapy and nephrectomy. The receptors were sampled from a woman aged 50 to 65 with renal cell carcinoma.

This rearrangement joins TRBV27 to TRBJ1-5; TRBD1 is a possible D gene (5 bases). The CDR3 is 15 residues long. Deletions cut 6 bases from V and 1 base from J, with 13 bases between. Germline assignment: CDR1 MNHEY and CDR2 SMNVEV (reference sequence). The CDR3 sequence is CASSPGGESNQPQHF. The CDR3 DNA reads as TGTGCCAGCAGCCCGGGGGGGGAGAGCAATCAGCCCCAGCATTTT.

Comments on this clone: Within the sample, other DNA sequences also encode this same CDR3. Here the CDR3 reads CASSLDRNTEAFF. The CDR3, as DNA: TGTGCCAGCAGCTTAGATAGGAACACTGAAGCTTTCTTT. This chain links TRBV7-2 with TRBJ1-1; D uncertain. Germline V CDR1 and CDR2: SGHTA, FQGNSA. V lost 1 base and J lost 1, with 4 bases in between. This CDR3 region has 13 residues.

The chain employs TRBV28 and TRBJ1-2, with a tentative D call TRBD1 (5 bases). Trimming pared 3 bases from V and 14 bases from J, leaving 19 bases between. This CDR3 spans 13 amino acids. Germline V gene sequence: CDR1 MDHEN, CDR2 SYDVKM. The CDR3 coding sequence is TGTGCCAGCAGTTTGTGGCCGGGGGGATTTTTGACCTTC. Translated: CASSLWPGGFLTF.

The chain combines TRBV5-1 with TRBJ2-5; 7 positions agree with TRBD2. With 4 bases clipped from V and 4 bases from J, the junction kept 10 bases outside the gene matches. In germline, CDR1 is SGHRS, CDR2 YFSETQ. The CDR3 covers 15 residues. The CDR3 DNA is TGCGCCAGCAGCCCAGGCTCGGGCGGGGGAGAGACCCAGTACTTC. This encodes CASSPGSGGGETQYF.

DNA for the CDR3: TGTGCCAGTAGTGTCACAGGGTCCGGGGAGCTGTTTTTT. Protein product: CASSVTGSGELFF. The rearrangement uses TRBV19 and TRBJ2-2; TRBD1 might be the D (6 bases). Deletions cut 5 bases from V and 6 bases from J, with 10 bases between. Per the germline V gene, CDR1 is LNHDA and CDR2 is SQIVND (reference sequence). This CDR3 has 13 residues.

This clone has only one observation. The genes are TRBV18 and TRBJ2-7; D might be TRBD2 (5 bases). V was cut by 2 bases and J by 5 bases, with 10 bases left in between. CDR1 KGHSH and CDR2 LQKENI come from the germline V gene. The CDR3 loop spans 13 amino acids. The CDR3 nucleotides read TGTGCCAGCTCACCAGAGGCCGGGAACGAGCAGTACTTC. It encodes CASSPEAGNEQYF.

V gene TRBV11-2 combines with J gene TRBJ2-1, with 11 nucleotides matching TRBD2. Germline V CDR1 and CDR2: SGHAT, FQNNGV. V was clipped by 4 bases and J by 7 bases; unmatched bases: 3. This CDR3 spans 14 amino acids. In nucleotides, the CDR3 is TGTGCCAGCAGCTCTCGGACTAGCGGGAATGAGCAGTTCTTC. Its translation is CASSSRTSGNEQFF.

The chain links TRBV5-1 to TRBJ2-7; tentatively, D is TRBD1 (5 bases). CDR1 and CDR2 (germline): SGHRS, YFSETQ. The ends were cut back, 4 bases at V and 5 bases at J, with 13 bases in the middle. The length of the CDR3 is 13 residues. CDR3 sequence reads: CASSPTGPHEQYF. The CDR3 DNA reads TGCGCCAGCAGCCCTACAGGTCCCCACGAGCAGTACTTC. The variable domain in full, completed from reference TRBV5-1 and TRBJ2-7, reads KAGVTQTPRYLIKTRGQQVTLSCSPISGHRSVSWYQQTPGQGLQFLFEYFSETQRNKGNFPGRFSGRQFSNSRSEMNVSTLELGDSALYLCASSPTGPHEQYFGPGTRLTVT.

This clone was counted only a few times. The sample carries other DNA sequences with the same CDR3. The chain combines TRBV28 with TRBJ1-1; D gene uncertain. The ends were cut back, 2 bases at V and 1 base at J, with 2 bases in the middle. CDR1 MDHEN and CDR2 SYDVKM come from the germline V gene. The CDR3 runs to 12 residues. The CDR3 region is CASSLGNTEAFF. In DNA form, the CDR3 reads TGTGCCAGCAGTTTAGGGAACACTGAAGCTTTCTTT.

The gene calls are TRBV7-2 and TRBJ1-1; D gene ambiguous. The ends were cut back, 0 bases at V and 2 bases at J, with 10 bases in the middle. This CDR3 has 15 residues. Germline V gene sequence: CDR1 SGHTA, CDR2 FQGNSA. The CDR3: CASSLASAENTEAFF. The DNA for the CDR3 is TGTGCCAGCAGCTTAGCGTCCGCAGAAAACACTGAAGCTTTCTTT.

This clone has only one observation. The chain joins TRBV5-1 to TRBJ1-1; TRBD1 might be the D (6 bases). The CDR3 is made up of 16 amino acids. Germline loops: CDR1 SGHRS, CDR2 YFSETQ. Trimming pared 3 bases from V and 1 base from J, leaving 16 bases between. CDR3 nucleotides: TGCGCCAGCAGCTCCCAGCCTACGACAGGGAACACTGAAGCTTTCTTT. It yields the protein CASSSQPTTGNTEAFF.

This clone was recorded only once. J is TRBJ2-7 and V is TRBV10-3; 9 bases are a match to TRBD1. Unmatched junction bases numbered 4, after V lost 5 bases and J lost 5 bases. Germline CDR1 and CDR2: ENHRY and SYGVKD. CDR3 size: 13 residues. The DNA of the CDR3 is TGTGCCATCAGTACAGGGGGCAAGGACGAGCAGTACTTC. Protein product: CAISTGGKDEQYF.

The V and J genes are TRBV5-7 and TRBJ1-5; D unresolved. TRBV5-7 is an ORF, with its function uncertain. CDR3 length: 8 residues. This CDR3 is CARSAQHF. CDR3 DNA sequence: TGTGCGCGGTCAGCCCAGCATTTT.

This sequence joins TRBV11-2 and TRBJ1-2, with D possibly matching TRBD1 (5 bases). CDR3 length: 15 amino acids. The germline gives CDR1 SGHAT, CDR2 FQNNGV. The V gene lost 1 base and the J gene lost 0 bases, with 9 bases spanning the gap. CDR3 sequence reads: CASSLVGGPNYGYTF. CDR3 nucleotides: TGTGCCAGCAGCTTAGTGGGGGGACCTAACTATGGCTACACCTTC.

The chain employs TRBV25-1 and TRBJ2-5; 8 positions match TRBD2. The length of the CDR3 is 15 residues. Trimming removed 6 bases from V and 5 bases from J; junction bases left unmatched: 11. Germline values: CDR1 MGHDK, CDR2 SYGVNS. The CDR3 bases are TGTGCCAGCAGAATAGCGGGAAGGGCTGTGGAGACCCAGTACTTC. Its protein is CASRIAGRAVETQYF. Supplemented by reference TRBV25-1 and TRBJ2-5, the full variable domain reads EADIYQTPRYLVIGTGKKITLECSQTMGHDKMYWYQQDPGMELHLIHYSYGVNSTEKGDLSSESTVSRIRTEHFPLTLESARPSHTSQYLCASRIAGRAVETQYFGPGTRLLVL.

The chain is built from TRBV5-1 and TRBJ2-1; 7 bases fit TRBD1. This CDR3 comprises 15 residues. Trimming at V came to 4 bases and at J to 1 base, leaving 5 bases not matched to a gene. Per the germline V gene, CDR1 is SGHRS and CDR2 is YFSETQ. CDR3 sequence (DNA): TGCGCCAGCAGCCCAAGGACAGGTTCCTACAATGAGCAGTTCTTC. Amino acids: CASSPRTGSYNEQFF.

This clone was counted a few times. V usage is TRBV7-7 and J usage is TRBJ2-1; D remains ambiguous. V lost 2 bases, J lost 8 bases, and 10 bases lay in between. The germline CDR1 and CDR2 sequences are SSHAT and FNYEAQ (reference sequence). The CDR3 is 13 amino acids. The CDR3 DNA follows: TGTGCCAGCAGCTTATGGGGTGGGGATGAGCAGTTCTTC. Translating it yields CASSLWGGDEQFF.

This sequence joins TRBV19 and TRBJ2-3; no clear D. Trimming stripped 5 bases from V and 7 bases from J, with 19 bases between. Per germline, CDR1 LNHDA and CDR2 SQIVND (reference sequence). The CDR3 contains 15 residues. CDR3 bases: TGTGCCAGTAGTCTCTCGTTGGGCCCACCAAATACGCAGTATTTT. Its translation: CASSLSLGPPNTQYF.

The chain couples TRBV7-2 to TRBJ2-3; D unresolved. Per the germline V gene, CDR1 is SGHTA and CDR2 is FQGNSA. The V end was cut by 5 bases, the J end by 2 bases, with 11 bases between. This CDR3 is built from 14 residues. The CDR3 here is CASSSQSDTDTQYF. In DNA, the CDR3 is TGTGCCAGCAGCAGCCAGAGCGACACAGATACGCAGTATTTT.

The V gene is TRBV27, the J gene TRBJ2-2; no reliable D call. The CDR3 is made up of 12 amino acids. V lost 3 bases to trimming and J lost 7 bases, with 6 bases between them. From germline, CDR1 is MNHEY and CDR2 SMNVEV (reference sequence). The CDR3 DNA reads TGTGCCAGCAGTTTCCTCGACGGGGAGCTGTTTTTT. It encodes CASSFLDGELFF.

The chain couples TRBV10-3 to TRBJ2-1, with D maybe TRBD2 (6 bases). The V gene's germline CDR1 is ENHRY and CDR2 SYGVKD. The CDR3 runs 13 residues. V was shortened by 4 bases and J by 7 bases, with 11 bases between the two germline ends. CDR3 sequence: CAISGGRGNEQFF. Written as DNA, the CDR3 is TGTGCCATCAGTGGGGGTCGGGGGAATGAGCAGTTCTTC.

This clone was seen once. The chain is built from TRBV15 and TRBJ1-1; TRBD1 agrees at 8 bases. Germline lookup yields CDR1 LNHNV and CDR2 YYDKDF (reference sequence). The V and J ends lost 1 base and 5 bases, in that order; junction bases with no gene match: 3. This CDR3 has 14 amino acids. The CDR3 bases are TGTGCCACCAGCAGAGCTAACAGGGGGACTGAAGCTTTCTTT. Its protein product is CATSRANRGTEAFF.

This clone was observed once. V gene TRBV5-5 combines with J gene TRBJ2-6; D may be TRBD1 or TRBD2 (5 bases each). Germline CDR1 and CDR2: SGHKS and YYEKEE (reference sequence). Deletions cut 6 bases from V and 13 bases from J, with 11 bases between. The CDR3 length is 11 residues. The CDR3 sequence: CASILGTVLTF. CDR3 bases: TGTGCCAGCATTTTAGGGACGGTCCTGACTTTC.

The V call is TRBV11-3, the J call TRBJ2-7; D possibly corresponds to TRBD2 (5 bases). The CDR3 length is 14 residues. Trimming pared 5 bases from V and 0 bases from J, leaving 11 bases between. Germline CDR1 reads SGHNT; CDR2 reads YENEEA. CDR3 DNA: TGTGCCAGCAGCCCCAGCCGGGACTCCTACGAGCAGTACTTC. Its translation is CASSPSRDSYEQYF.